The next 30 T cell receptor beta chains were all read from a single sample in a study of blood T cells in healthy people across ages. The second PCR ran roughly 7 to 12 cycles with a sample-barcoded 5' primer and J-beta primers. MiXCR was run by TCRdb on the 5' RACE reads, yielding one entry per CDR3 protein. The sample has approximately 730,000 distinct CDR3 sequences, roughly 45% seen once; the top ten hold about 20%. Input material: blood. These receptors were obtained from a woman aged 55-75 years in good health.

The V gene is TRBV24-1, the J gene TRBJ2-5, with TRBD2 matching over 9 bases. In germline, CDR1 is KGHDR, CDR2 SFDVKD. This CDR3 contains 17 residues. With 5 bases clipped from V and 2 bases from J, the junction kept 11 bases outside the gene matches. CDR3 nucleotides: TGTGCCACCAGTGCCTTCTCGACTAGCGGCTTACAAGAGACCCAGTACTTC. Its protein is CATSAFSTSGLQETQYF.

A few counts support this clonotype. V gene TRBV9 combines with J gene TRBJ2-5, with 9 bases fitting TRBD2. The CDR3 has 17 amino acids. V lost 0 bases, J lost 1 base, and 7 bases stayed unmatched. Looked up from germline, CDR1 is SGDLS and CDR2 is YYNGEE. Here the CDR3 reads CASSVGFSGGIQETQYF. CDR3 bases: TGTGCCAGCAGCGTAGGCTTTAGCGGGGGCATCCAAGAGACCCAGTACTTC.

CDR3 in DNA: TGCAGCGTTGCCGGACAGGAAGGTGGCTACGAGCAGTACTTC. Translating it yields CSVAGQEGGYEQYF. The gene calls are TRBV29-1 and TRBJ2-7; 7 bases fit TRBD1. The CDR3 length is 14 residues. Germline V gene lookup returns CDR1 SQVTM and CDR2 ANQGSEA. V was pared by 4 bases and J by 3 bases, with 9 bases of the junction left unmatched.

CDR3 loop: CASSFGGQGAYEQFF. CDR3 DNA sequence: TGTGCCAGCAGCTTCGGGGGACAGGGGGCCTATGAGCAGTTCTTC. The rearrangement uses TRBV7-3 and TRBJ2-1, with TRBD1 identical over 12 bases. This CDR3 has 15 residues. Per germline, CDR1 SGHTA and CDR2 FQGTGA. V was pared by 3 bases and J by 8 bases, with 5 bases of the junction left unmatched. The full variable domain, rest sourced from reference TRBV7-3 and TRBJ2-1, is GAGVSQTPSNKVTEKGKYVELRCDPISGHTALYWYRQSLGQGPEFLIYFQGTGAADDSGLPNDRFFAVRPEGSVSTLKIQRTERGDSAVYLCASSFGGQGAYEQFFGPGTRLTVL.

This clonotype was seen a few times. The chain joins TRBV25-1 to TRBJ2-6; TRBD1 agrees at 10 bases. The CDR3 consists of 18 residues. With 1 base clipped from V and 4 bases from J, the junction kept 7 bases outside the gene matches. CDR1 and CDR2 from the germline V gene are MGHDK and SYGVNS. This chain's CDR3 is CASSESGTGVLGANVLTF. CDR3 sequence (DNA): TGTGCCAGCAGTGAATCGGGGACAGGGGTTCTCGGGGCCAACGTCCTGACTTTC.

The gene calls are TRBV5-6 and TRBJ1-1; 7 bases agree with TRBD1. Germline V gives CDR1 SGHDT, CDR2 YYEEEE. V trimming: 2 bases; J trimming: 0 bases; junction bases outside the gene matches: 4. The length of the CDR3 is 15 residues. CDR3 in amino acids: CASSFLGTVNTEAFF. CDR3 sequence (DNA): TGTGCCAGCAGCTTCCTCGGGACAGTGAACACTGAAGCTTTCTTT. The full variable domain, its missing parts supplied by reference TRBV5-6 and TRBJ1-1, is DAGVTQSPTHLIKTRGQQVTLRCSPKSGHDTVSWYQQALGQGPQFIFQYYEEEERQRGNFPDRFSGHQFPNYSSELNVNALLLGDSALYLCASSFLGTVNTEAFFGQGTRLTVV.

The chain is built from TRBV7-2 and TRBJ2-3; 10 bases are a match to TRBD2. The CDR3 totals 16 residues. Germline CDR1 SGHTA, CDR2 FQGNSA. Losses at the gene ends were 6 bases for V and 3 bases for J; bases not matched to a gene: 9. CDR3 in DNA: TGTGCCAGCAGGGCTCCGGGACTAGCGTTTACAGATACGCAGTATTTT. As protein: CASRAPGLAFTDTQYF.

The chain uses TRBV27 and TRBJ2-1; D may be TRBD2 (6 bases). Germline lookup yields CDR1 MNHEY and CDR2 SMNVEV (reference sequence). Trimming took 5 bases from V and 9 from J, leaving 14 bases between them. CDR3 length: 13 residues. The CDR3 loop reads CASSTSRRGEQFF. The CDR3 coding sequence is TGTGCCAGCAGTACTAGCCGTCGAGGTGAGCAGTTCTTC.

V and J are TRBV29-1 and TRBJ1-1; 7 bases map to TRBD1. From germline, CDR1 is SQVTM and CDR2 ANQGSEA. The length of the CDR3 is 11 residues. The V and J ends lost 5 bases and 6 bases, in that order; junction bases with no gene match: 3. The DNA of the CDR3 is TGCAGCGTTAAGGGGGCTTCTGAAGCTTTCTTT. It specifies CSVKGASEAFF.

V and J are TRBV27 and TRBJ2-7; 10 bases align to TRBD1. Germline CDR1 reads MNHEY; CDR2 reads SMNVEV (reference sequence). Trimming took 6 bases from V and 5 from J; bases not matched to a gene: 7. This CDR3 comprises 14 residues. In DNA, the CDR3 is TGTGCCAGCAGACCGGGACAGGGGACCCACGAGCAGTACTTC. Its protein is CASRPGQGTHEQYF.

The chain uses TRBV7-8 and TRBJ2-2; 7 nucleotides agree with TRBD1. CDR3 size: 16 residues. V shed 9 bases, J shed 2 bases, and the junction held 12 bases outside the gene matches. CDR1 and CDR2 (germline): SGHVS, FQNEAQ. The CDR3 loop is CARSPRQGTNTGELFF. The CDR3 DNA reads TGTGCCAGGAGCCCTAGACAGGGAACTAACACCGGGGAGCTGTTTTTT.

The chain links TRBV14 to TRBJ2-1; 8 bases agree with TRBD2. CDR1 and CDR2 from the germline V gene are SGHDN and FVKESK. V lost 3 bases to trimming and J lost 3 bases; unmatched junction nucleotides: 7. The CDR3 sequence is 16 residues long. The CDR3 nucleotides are TGTGCCAGCAGCCATCAAAGCGGGGGCCGCTACAATGAGCAGTTCTTC. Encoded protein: CASSHQSGGRYNEQFF.

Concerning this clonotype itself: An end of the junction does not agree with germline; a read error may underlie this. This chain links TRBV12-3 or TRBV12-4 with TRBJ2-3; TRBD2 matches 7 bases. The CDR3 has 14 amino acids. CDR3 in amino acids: CASTEGSGADAQYF. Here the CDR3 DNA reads TGTGCCAGCACAGAAGGAAGCGGGGCAGATGCGCAGTATTTT.

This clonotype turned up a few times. This CDR3 reads CSARVLAGWETQYF. The CDR3 DNA sequence: TGCAGTGCTAGAGTTTTGGCGGGGTGGGAGACCCAGTACTTC. The chain uses TRBV20-1 and TRBJ2-5; maybe TRBD2 (6 bases). The CDR3 loop spans 14 amino acids. V lost 1 base and J 5 bases, leaving 14 bases between the germline ends. Germline V lookup: CDR1 DFQATT, CDR2 SNEGSKA (reference sequence).

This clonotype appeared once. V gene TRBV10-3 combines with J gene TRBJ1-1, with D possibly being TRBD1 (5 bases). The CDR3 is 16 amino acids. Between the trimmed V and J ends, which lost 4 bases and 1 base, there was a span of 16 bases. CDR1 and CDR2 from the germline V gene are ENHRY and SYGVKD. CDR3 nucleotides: TGTGCCATCAGTGGGGACGGTAGGACTCCGAACACTGAAGCTTTCTTT. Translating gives CAISGDGRTPNTEAFF.

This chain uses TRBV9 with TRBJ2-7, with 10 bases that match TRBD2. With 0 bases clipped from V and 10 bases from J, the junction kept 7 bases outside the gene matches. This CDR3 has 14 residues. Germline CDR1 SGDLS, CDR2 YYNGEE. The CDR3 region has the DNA TGTGCCAGCAGCGTAGACCTAGCGGGAGTTCTCCAGTACTTC. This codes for CASSVDLAGVLQYF.

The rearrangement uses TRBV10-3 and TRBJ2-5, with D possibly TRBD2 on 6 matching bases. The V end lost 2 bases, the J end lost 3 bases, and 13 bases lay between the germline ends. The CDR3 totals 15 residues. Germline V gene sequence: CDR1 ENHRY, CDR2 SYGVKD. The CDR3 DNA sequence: TGTGCCATCAGTGAGGCGAGCGCGGGAAAAGAGACCCAGTACTTC. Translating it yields CAISEASAGKETQYF.

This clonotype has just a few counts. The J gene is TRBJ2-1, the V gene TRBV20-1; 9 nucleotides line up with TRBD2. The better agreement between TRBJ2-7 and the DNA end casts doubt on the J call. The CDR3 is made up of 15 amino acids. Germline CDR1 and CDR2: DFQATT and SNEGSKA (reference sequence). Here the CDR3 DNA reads TGCAGTGCTAGAGCGAGCGGGGGGTCCTACAATGAGCAGTACTTC. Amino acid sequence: CSARASGGSYNEQYF.

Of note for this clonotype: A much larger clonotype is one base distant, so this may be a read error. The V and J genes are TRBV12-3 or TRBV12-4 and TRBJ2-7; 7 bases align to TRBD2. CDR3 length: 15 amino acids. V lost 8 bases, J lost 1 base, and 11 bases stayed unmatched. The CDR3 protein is CASCSRDYPSYEQYF. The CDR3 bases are TGTGCCAGCTGTTCCCGGGACTACCCTTCCTACGAGCAGTACTTC.

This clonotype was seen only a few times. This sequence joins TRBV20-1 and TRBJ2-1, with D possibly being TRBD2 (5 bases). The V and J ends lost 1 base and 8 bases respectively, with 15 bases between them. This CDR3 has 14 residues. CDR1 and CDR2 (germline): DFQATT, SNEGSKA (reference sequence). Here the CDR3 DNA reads TGCAGTGCTAGAGGCCTAACTAGGGAGTATGAGCAGTTCTTC. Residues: CSARGLTREYEQFF.

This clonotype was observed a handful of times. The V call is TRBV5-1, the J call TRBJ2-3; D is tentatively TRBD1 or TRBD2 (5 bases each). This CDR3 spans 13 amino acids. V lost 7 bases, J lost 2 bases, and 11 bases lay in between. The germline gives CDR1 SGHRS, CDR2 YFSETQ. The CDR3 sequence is CASGDGATDTQYF. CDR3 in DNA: TGCGCCAGCGGGGACGGAGCCACAGATACGCAGTATTTT.

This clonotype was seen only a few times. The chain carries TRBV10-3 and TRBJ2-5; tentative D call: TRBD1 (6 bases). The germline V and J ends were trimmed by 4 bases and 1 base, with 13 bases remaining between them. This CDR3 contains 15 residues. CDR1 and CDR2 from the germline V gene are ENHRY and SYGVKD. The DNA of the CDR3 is TGTGCCATCAGTGGACTTGAAGGGGGCCAAGAGACCCAGTACTTC. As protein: CAISGLEGGQETQYF.

The CDR3 loop reads CASSPQGECGYTF. The CDR3 coding sequence is TGTGCCAGCAGCCCACAGGGAGAGTGCGGCTACACCTTC. The chain links TRBV7-3 to TRBJ1-2; possibly TRBD1 for D (6 bases). V lost 5 bases and J 8 bases, leaving 15 bases between the germline ends. The CDR3 runs 13 residues. Germline CDR1 and CDR2: SGHTA and FQGTGA.

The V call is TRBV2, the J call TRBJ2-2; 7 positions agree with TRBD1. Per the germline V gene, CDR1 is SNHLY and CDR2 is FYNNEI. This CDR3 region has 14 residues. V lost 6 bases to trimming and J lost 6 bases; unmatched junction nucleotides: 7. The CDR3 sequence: CASSPTTGPGELFF. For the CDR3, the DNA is TGTGCCAGCAGCCCTACGACAGGGCCCGGGGAGCTGTTTTTT. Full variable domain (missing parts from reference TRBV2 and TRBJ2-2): EPEVTQTPSHQVTQMGQEVILRCVPISNHLYFYWYRQILGQKVEFLVSFYNNEISEKSEIFDDQFSVERPDGSNFTLKIRSTKLEDSAMYFCASSPTTGPGELFFGEGSRLTVL.

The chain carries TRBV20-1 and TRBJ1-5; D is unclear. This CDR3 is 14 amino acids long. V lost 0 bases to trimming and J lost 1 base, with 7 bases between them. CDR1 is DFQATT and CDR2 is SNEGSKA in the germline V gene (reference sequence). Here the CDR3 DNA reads TGCAGTGCTAGAGATAGCCTAAGCAATCAGCCCCAGCATTTT. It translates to CSARDSLSNQPQHF.

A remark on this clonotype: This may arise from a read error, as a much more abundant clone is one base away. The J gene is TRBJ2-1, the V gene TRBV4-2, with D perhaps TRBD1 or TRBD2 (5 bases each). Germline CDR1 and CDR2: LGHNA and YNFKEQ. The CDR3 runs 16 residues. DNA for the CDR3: TGTGCCAGCAGCCAAGAGCTACAGGAGGCCTACAATGGGCAGTTCTTC. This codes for CASSQELQEAYNGQFF.

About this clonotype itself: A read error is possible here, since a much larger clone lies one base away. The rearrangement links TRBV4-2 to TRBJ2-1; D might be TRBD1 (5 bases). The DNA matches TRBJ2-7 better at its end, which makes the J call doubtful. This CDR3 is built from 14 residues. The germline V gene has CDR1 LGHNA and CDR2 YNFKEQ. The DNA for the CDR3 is TGTGCCAGCAACCAAGATACAGGCTACAATGAGCAGTACTTC. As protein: CASNQDTGYNEQYF.

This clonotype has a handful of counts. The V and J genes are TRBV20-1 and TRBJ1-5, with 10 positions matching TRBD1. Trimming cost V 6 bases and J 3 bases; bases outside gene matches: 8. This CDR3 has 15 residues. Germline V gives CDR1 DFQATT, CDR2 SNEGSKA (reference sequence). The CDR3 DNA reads TGCAGTGCCTACGCCGGGACAGGGGACAATCAGCCCCAGCATTTT. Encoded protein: CSAYAGTGDNQPQHF.

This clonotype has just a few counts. The CDR3 reads CATEPGQGETQYF. CDR3 nucleotide sequence: TGTGCCACTGAACCGGGACAGGGGGAGACCCAGTACTTC. The V and J genes are TRBV10-3 and TRBJ2-5, with 10 bases that match TRBD1. The germline V gene has CDR1 ENHRY and CDR2 SYGVKD. V lost 10 bases and J lost 5; bases outside the gene matches: 7. CDR3 size: 13 residues.

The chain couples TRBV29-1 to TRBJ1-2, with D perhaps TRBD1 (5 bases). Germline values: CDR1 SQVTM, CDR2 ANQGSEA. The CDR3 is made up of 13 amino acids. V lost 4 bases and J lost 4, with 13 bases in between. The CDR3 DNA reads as TGCAGCGTTGGATCGGCAGGGACCTATGGCTACACCTTC. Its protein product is CSVGSAGTYGYTF.